The 30 T cell receptor beta chains below all came from one sample that was sequenced in a study of vaccination and CD4 T cells after COVID-19. Cultured CD4+ T cell DNA was sequenced using the Oncomine TCR Beta short-read assay. MiXCR, run by TCRdb on the PCR reads, gives a single entry per CDR3 protein. The sample carries approximately 15,000 distinct CDR3 sequences, under 75% recorded once. Treatment specified: approximately nine-day PBMC culture with coronavirus spike peptide pools or control peptides (ViraFEST assay). These receptors have no known antigen. The sequenced sample consisted of CD4+ T cells from blood, cultured in vitro. These receptors originate from a human donor who had recovered from COVID-19.

This clonotype was counted a few times. The chain links TRBV27 to TRBJ2-3, with D possibly matching TRBD2 (6 bases). Trimming removed 8 bases from V and 4 bases from J, with 13 bases in between. This CDR3 comprises 13 residues. Germline assignment: CDR1 MNHEY and CDR2 SMNVEV (reference sequence). The CDR3 sequence: CASGRRGSDTQYF. As DNA, the CDR3 is TGTGCCAGCGGGAGGAGGGGCTCAGATACGCAGTATTTT.

This chain joins TRBV6-1 and TRBJ2-5; 11 bases match TRBD2. CDR3 length: 16 amino acids. CDR1 is MNHNS, CDR2 SASEGT, per germline. Germline trimming cut 6 bases from V and 1 base from J; bases unmatched to any gene: 7. The chain's CDR3 is CASSQTSGNLQETQYF. Here the CDR3 DNA reads TGTGCCAGCAGCCAGACTAGCGGGAACCTCCAAGAGACCCAGTACTTC.

The V call is TRBV6-5, the J call TRBJ1-3; weak D call: TRBD1 (6 bases). Germline CDR1 and CDR2: MNHEY and SVGAGI. The CDR3 has 15 residues. V gave up 2 bases and J gave up 2 bases, with 10 bases separating them. The CDR3 DNA reads as TGTGCCAGCAGTTACGAGGGGACAACTGGAAACACCATATATTTT. Residues: CASSYEGTTGNTIYF.

The V and J genes are TRBV30 and TRBJ2-1; TRBD1 agrees at 7 bases. This CDR3 region has 11 residues. V lost 0 bases to trimming and J lost 13 bases; unmatched junction nucleotides: 3. Germline V gene sequence: CDR1 GTSNPN, CDR2 SVGIG (reference sequence). CDR3 protein: CAWSVEGAQFF. The CDR3 DNA follows: TGTGCCTGGAGTGTAGAGGGGGCTCAGTTCTTC.

The V and J genes are TRBV6-1 and TRBJ2-7; TRBD1 is a possible D gene (6 bases). The V end was cut by 4 bases, the J end by 2 bases, with 15 bases between. The germline gives CDR1 MNHNS, CDR2 SASEGT. The CDR3 is made up of 15 amino acids. The CDR3 region has the DNA TGTGCCAGCAGTGGGACGCAGGGGCAAGCCTACGAGCAGTACTTC. As protein: CASSGTQGQAYEQYF.

This clonotype was picked up a small number of times. The chain recombines TRBV11-2 with TRBJ2-7, with D hard to call. V was clipped by 0 bases and J by 1 base, with 7 bases between them. Germline V gene lookup returns CDR1 SGHAT and CDR2 FQNNGV. CDR3 length: 14 amino acids. CDR3 nucleotide sequence: TGTGCCAGCAGCTTAGAGCGAACATCCTACGAGCAGTACTTC. As protein: CASSLERTSYEQYF. The entire variable domain, with the rest obtained from reference TRBV11-2 and TRBJ2-7, is as follows: EAGVAQSPRYKIIEKRQSVAFWCNPISGHATLYWYQQILGQGPKLLIQFQNNGVVDDSQLPKDRFSAERLKGVDSTLKIQPAKLEDSAVYLCASSLERTSYEQYFGPGTRLTVT.

This chain connects TRBV5-6 to TRBJ2-2; TRBD2 is a possible D gene (5 bases). The CDR3 runs 15 residues. CDR1 is SGHDT, CDR2 YYEEEE, per germline. Trimming cost V 2 bases and J 1 base, with 9 bases left between them. CDR3 DNA sequence: TGTGCCAGCAGCTTAGGAGGACTGAACACCGGGGAGCTGTTTTTT. Its protein product is CASSLGGLNTGELFF.

This clonotype was recorded only once. The chain is built from TRBV6-1 and TRBJ2-1, with 10 bases aligning to TRBD2. The CDR3 covers 15 residues. Germline lookup yields CDR1 MNHNS and CDR2 SASEGT. V trimming: 5 bases; J trimming: 3 bases; junction bases outside the gene matches: 4. CDR3 amino acids: CASSKGLALYNEQFF. CDR3 sequence (DNA): TGTGCCAGCAGTAAGGGACTAGCGCTCTACAATGAGCAGTTCTTC.

This chain uses TRBV11-2 with TRBJ1-1, with 7 bases lining up with TRBD1. J lost 7 bases, V lost 5 bases, and 7 bases had no gene match. The CDR3 has 13 residues. Germline V gives CDR1 SGHAT, CDR2 FQNNGV. In DNA, the CDR3 is TGTGCCAGCAGCCCTAGACAGGGAGGTGAAGCTTTCTTT. Encoded protein: CASSPRQGGEAFF.

The V gene is TRBV6-1, the J gene TRBJ1-1; the D is unclear. CDR1 MNHNS and CDR2 SASEGT come from the germline V gene. This CDR3 spans 13 amino acids. Trimming shortened V by 5 bases and J by 0 bases, and 7 bases separated the two germline ends. The CDR3 sequence: CASSRHVNTEAFF. CDR3 nucleotides: TGTGCCAGCAGTCGTCATGTGAACACTGAAGCTTTCTTT.

The rearrangement links TRBV7-2 to TRBJ2-3, with D perhaps TRBD1 (5 bases). The ends were cut back, 4 bases at V and 2 bases at J, with 10 bases in the middle. Germline values: CDR1 SGHTA, CDR2 FQGNSA. This CDR3 is 14 amino acids long. The CDR3 DNA reads TGTGCCAGCAGCTCTCGACAGTCCACAGATACGCAGTATTTT. The encoded protein is CASSSRQSTDTQYF.

The DNA for the CDR3 is TGTGCCAGCAGTGAAAATTTTAATCAGCCCCAGCATTTT. This codes for CASSENFNQPQHF. The chain links TRBV6-1 to TRBJ1-5; D gene ambiguous. This CDR3 has 13 amino acids. With 2 bases removed from V and 4 bases from J, the gap between germline ends came to 6 bases. The germline V gene has CDR1 MNHNS and CDR2 SASEGT.

This clonotype has only a few counts. The chain links TRBV2 to TRBJ2-2; TRBD2 is a possible D gene (5 bases). This CDR3 has 17 amino acids. Trimming removed 6 bases from V and 4 bases from J, with 21 bases in between. Per the germline V gene, CDR1 is SNHLY and CDR2 is FYNNEI. The DNA of the CDR3 is TGTGCCAGCAGCTTACTCCCCATAGCCAGCGGCACCGGGGAGCTGTTTTTT. This translates into CASSLLPIASGTGELFF.

This chain connects TRBV6-1 to TRBJ1-1, with TRBD1 as a possible D gene (6 bases). V lost 4 bases, J lost 11 bases, and 11 bases lay in between. Germline V gene data show CDR1 as MNHNS and CDR2 as SASEGT. The CDR3 is 11 residues long. CDR3 bases: TGTGCCAGCAGTGTCGGGGGCTGGGCTTTCTTT. Protein product: CASSVGGWAFF.

The chain has TRBV20-1 and TRBJ2-5; TRBD2 aligns across 13 bases. Germline V gene lookup returns CDR1 DFQATT and CDR2 SNEGSKA (reference sequence). The CDR3 is made up of 15 amino acids. The V gene end was trimmed by 6 bases and the J gene end by 6 bases; junction bases not matched to a gene: 10. The CDR3: CSAERRTSGSKTQYF. In DNA form, the CDR3 reads TGCAGTGCCGAACGTCGGACTAGCGGGAGCAAGACCCAGTACTTC.

There are a few counts of this clonotype. V and J are TRBV20-1 and TRBJ1-1, with TRBD1 matching over 9 bases. The ends lost 0 bases at V and 10 bases at J; junction bases unmatched: 9. Germline V gene lookup returns CDR1 DFQATT and CDR2 SNEGSKA (reference sequence). This CDR3 is built from 14 residues. CDR3 in DNA: TGCAGTGCTAGAGATATGATGGACAGGGGATCAGCTTTCTTT. Translating it yields CSARDMMDRGSAFF.

Sample share makes this clonotype large. The chain recombines TRBV20-1 with TRBJ2-5; 7 positions match TRBD2. This CDR3 spans 13 amino acids. Germline V gene sequence: CDR1 DFQATT, CDR2 SNEGSKA (reference sequence). J gave up 5 bases and V 5 bases, and 8 bases lay outside the gene matches. This CDR3 is CSASSGGGETQYF. CDR3 in DNA: TGCAGTGCTTCTAGCGGAGGCGGGGAGACCCAGTACTTC.

The chain uses TRBV10-3 and TRBJ1-4, with TRBD1 matching 7 bases. Germline CDR1 is ENHRY and CDR2 is SYGVKD. With V trimmed by 2 bases and J by 11 bases, 5 bases remained unmatched. The CDR3 consists of 13 residues. The CDR3 nucleotides are TGTGCCATCAGTGAGGCAACAGGGGACAAACTGTTTTTT. Protein sequence: CAISEATGDKLFF.

The chain uses TRBV5-1 and TRBJ2-1; tentatively, D is TRBD2 (6 bases). This CDR3 contains 15 residues. Germline CDR1 is SGHRS and CDR2 is YFSETQ. The V end was cut by 4 bases, the J end by 7 bases, with 18 bases between. This CDR3 reads CASSPRWRELNEQFF. The CDR3 nucleotides are TGCGCCAGCAGCCCCCGGTGGAGGGAGTTGAATGAGCAGTTCTTC.

V and J are TRBV29-1 and TRBJ1-1; 7 bases are shared with TRBD1. V shed 5 bases and J 3 bases; nucleotides not matched to a gene: 3. Germline loops: CDR1 SQVTM, CDR2 ANQGSEA. The CDR3 covers 12 residues. CDR3 sequence: CSVWDRYTEAFF. DNA for the CDR3: TGCAGCGTTTGGGACAGATACACTGAAGCTTTCTTT.

The chain couples TRBV18 to TRBJ2-7; TRBD1 aligns across 7 bases. There are 16 residues in the CDR3. Germline V CDR1 and CDR2: KGHSH, LQKENI. Trimming at V came to 1 base and at J to 2 bases, leaving 8 bases not matched to a gene. The CDR3 nucleotides read TGTGCCAGCTCACCACAAACCGGGACAGTGGCCTACGAGCAGTACTTC. It is translated as CASSPQTGTVAYEQYF.

This rearrangement joins TRBV20-1 to TRBJ2-1; D not resolved. Germline values: CDR1 DFQATT, CDR2 SNEGSKA (reference sequence). The CDR3 consists of 15 residues. Trimming shortened V by 5 bases and J by 10 bases, and 24 bases separated the two germline ends. The CDR3 DNA reads as TGCAGTGCTTCCCGACTCAGAACGGCTCTGGGGGAGCAGTTCTTC. Encoded protein: CSASRLRTALGEQFF.

There are a few counts of this clonotype. The J gene is TRBJ1-6, the V gene TRBV20-1, with 8 bases aligning to TRBD1. The CDR3 consists of 16 residues. Losses at the gene ends were 5 bases for V and 4 bases for J; bases not matched to a gene: 10. Germline values: CDR1 DFQATT, CDR2 SNEGSKA (reference sequence). CDR3 DNA sequence: TGCAGTGCTCCGGCGGGACAGGCCCTTTATAATTCACCCCTCCACTTT. Encoded protein: CSAPAGQALYNSPLHF.

The chain recombines TRBV6-2 or TRBV6-3 with TRBJ1-4, with TRBD1 as a possible D gene (5 bases). The CDR3 runs 14 residues. V was clipped by 8 bases and J by 8 bases, with 18 bases between them. Germline V gives CDR1 MNHEY, CDR2 SVGEGT. CDR3 in amino acids: CASAEWGLREKLFF. CDR3 nucleotides: TGTGCCAGCGCGGAATGGGGCCTGAGAGAAAAACTGTTTTTT.

The gene calls are TRBV7-9 and TRBJ2-5, with 9 bases fitting TRBD2. With 7 bases clipped from V and 5 bases from J, the junction kept 8 bases outside the gene matches. The CDR3 length is 14 residues. Germline-derived CDR1 and CDR2 are SEHNR and FQNEAQ (reference sequence). The CDR3 protein is CASTTGGLAETQYF. CDR3 nucleotides: TGTGCCAGCACCACTGGAGGACTAGCGGAGACCCAGTACTTC.

The V and J genes are TRBV20-1 and TRBJ1-2; the D is unclear. Germline CDR1 and CDR2: DFQATT and SNEGSKA (reference sequence). This CDR3 contains 10 residues. The V end lost 0 bases, the J end lost 9 bases, and 5 bases lay between the germline ends. The CDR3 region has the DNA TGCAGTGCTAGAGATCACCGCTACACCTTC. Protein sequence: CSARDHRYTF.

This clonotype was seen only a few times. This sequence joins TRBV6-1 and TRBJ1-2; D not resolved. CDR3 size: 13 residues. Trimming left V 5 bases short and J 1 base short, with 8 bases between. Germline loops: CDR1 MNHNS, CDR2 SASEGT. CDR3 sequence: CASSPEINYGYTF. DNA of the CDR3: TGTGCCAGCAGTCCCGAGATTAACTATGGCTACACCTTC.

The chain links TRBV7-2 to TRBJ1-2, with D possibly matching TRBD1 (5 bases). The germline gives CDR1 SGHTA, CDR2 FQGNSA. The CDR3 length is 13 residues. Trimming left V 7 bases short and J 5 bases short, with 14 bases between. Written as DNA, the CDR3 is TGTGCCAGCAACCCTGGGGGAGTGTATGGCTACACCTTC. Its protein product is CASNPGGVYGYTF.

The chain employs TRBV20-1 and TRBJ1-4; D gene uncertain. The germline V and J ends were trimmed by 2 bases and 7 bases, with 2 bases remaining between them. Per germline, CDR1 DFQATT and CDR2 SNEGSKA (reference sequence). The CDR3 consists of 10 residues. As DNA, the CDR3 is TGCAGTGCTAGATCTGAAAAACTGTTTTTT. Translation gives CSARSEKLFF.

This chain uses TRBV11-3 with TRBJ1-6; D is undetermined. V shed 5 bases and J shed 5 bases, with 7 bases lying between them. The CDR3 is 13 amino acids. From germline, CDR1 is SGHNT and CDR2 YENEEA. As DNA, the CDR3 is TGTGCCAGCAGCCCCGTCGATAATTCACCCCTCCACTTT. Its translation: CASSPVDNSPLHF.